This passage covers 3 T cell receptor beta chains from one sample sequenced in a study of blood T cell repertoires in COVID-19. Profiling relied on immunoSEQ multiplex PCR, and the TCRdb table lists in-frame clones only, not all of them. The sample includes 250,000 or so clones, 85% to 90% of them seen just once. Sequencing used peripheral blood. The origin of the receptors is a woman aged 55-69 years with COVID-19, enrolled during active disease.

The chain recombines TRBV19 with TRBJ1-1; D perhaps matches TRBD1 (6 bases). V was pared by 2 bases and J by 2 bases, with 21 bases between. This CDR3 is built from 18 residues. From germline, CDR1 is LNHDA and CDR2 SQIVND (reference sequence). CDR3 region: CASSISPNRGHPNTEAFF. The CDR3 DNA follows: TGTGCCAGTAGTATAAGTCCGAATCGGGGACATCCTAACACTGAAGCTTTCTTT.

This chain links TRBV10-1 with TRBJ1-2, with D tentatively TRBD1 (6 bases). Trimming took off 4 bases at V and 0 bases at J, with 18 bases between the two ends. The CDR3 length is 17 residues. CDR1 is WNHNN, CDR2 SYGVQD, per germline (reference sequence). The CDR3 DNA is TGCGCCAGCAGTGCATTGGACAGCCGACCCACTAACTATGGCTACACCTTC. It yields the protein CASSALDSRPTNYGYTF.

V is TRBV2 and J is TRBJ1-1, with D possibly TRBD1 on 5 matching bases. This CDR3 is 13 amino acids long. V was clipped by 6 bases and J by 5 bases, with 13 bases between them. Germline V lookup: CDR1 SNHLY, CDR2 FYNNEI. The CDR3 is CASSLLGGTEAFF. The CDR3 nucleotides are TGTGCCAGCAGCCTATTGGGGGGAACTGAAGCTTTCTTT.